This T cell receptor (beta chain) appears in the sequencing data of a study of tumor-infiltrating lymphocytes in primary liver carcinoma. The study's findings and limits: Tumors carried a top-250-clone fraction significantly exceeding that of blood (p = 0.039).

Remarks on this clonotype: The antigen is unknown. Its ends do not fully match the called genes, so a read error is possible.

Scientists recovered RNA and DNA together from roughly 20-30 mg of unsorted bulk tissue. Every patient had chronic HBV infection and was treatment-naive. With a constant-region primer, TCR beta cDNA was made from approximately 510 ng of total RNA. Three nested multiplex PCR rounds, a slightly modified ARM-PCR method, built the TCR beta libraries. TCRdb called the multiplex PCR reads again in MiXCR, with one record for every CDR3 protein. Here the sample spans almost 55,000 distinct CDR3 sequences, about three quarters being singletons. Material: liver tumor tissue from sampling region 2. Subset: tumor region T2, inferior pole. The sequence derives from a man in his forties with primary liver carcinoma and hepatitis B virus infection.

This chain's CDR3 is CSVEGLDKDTQHF. For the CDR3, the DNA is TGCAGCGTTGAGGGACTTGACAAAGATACCCAGCACTTC. This chain connects TRBV29-1 to TRBJ2-5, with D perhaps matching TRBD2 (6 bases). In germline, CDR1 is SQVTM, CDR2 ANQGSEA. The CDR3 is 13 residues long.